This T cell receptor beta chain was sequenced in a study of cytomegalovirus exposure and HLA in healthy donors (dated by TCRdb to 2016 to 2017). For the wider study: In an earlier analysis of roughly 590 of the donors, less than 350 Gb of sequence data and about 110 million unique TCR beta sequences from 150 million to 200 million T cells were reported. Typing coverage differed by locus: A, B, C, DRB1 and DQB1 were typed in roughly 620-630 donors, DQA1 in roughly 500, DPA1 in approximately 610, and DPB1 in 450 to 480. Four or five DR-DQ haplotypes were handled as single units for association and clustering because linkage in the cohort was strong. A later genetic analysis took genome-wide SNP genotypes for 398 of the 666 donors and used that subset as a discovery cohort. All discovery cohort repertoires had been generated on a single sequencing platform. In a later analysis, previously published TCR beta repertoires from about 640 donors were re-analyzed and high-resolution HLA genotyping was added so that TCR occurrence patterns could be studied. Rather than using new phenotypic data, the later analysis identified candidate immune exposures from TCR beta sequences and from how often those sequences occurred across donors. Donor age, sex, ethnicity and CMV serostatus were compiled together with the repertoire data. Among about 370 genotyped donors of the cohort, an average of approximately 200,000 unique TCR beta nucleotide sequences was sequenced per donor, of which about 20% were non-productive. Of the roughly 400 genotyped donors, more than 75% were placed in the genetic ancestry cluster associated with self-reported Caucasian donors. HLA typing covered class I and class II loci at four-digit resolution. The study combined high-throughput TCR immunosequencing, statistical association of individual TCRs with disease status, and machine learning to predict cytomegalovirus infection status. The aim of the study was to test whether cataloging public T cell receptors could identify signatures of past pathogen exposure. Besides the first cohort of under 700 subjects, a separate validation cohort made up of over 100 different subjects was used. An early release covering 500 to 750 HLA-typed donors comprised about 290 gigabases of sequencing data and 85 million to 100 million unique TCR sequences. In an earlier analysis of several hundred of the donors, high-throughput TCR beta sequencing was used to judge whether each TCR beta V gene segment behaved as functional or pseudogenic. The T cell repertoires of around 670 subjects were profiled by immunosequencing and related to cytomegalovirus serostatus. Study-wide conclusions, independent of this receptor: Broadly in line with IMGT annotations, most TCR beta V segments showed up in productive rearrangements about 87% or about 30% of the time in an earlier analysis of 587 of the donors. When HLA alleles, especially DR and DQ, strongly co-occurred, TCR associations were difficult to assign to individual alleles. A later analysis reported that several top co-occurrence clusters appeared linked to parvovirus B19, influenza, CMV and Epstein-Barr virus. According to a later genetic analysis, donors in an Asian-associated ancestry cluster had fewer N-insertions in productive TCRs than the approximately 670-donor mean. A group of highly shared sequence variants was considered likely to be a technical artifact of the sequencing pipeline. According to the authors, the approach could potentially be generalized to other disease states and immunological phenotypes. In vitro tests confirmed that three of the cytomegalovirus-associated TCR beta chains recognize cytomegalovirus antigens. The classifier was reported to diagnose cytomegalovirus status with high specificity and sensitivity in both the original and validation cohorts. A later genetic analysis associated a missense DCLRE1C variant with V-gene and J-gene trimming of TCR beta chains, and an independent cohort replicated the association. Some IMGT-functional V segments, including TRBV6-2 and TRBV6-3, could not be told apart with the 87-base-pair reads, so those segments were excluded. A later analysis found that HLA-associated TCR beta chains were more clonally expanded and had lower generation probabilities than equally common non-associated chains. Across donors, most TCR sequences were observed very rarely, whereas some public TCRs were present in many individuals. A further reported finding was that TCR beta sequences accurately predicted the HLA-A and HLA-B alleles for most subjects in the first cohort. In a later analysis, most CMV-associated TCR beta chains were found to appear HLA-restricted, with HLA associations seemingly driven largely by CMV exposure. Because counts were too low, about 15 rarely observed V segments, including chromosome 9 orphons, were left out of the earlier analysis of approximately 580 of the donors. In a later analysis, TCR association rates were found to vary across HLA loci, with the most associated TCRs seen for DRB1 alleles and the fewest for HLA-C alleles. The cohort was sequenced for TCR beta chains only, and without alpha or paired-chain data the features that could be detected were limited. The only immune exposure information available for the cohort was CMV serostatus. In the study, around 150 TCR beta chains were listed as associated with cytomegalovirus. Because some donors lacked HLA typing at each locus, the association tests relied only on the typed subset. The presence/absence analyses assumed that sequencing depth was roughly uniform across donors, and that assumption may not be true. A later analysis associated some 17,000 TCR beta sequences with specific HLA alleles at a false discovery rate of 0.05. Linkage disequilibrium might explain the correlated functional status among segregating V segments, but an unknown experimental factor could not be excluded.

The cohort was made up of 666 healthy bone marrow donors. Cohort members were all nominally healthy when sampled, although unrecorded immune exposures were likely present. The donor was CMV seronegative and belonged to the group of 352 seronegative cohort members. Every donor gave a peripheral blood sample, and the peripheral blood mononuclear cells from that sample were used for TCR beta sequencing. Genomic DNA extraction from the blood cell samples was performed with the Qiagen DNeasy Blood Extraction Kit. V and J are truncated by 6 bases and 6 bases respectively, leaving an intervening sequence of 11 bases. CDR1 and CDR2 are drawn from the germline V gene: LGHNT, FRNRAP. The CDR3 spans 13 residues, from the cysteine through the phenylalanine. The entry retains the CDR3 DNA only, 39 bases that are in frame from base 1. Library preparation was by the immunoSEQ multiplex PCR assay. The multiplex PCR relied on a mix of 60 forward primers for TCR Vbeta segments and 13 reverse primers for TCR Jbeta segments. Amplification of the CDR3 region of rearranged TCR beta genes was performed with a multiplex PCR assay on genomic DNA. The Illumina HiSeq System was used to sequence the amplified TCR beta libraries as 87-base-pair reads. Processing in the source paper ran as follows. Across the 500 to 750 repertoires, a later analysis counted about 81 million unique TCR beta chains, around 10 million of which were shared by at least two donors. Raw reads were error-corrected and collapsed into unique sequences by a nearest-neighbor algorithm in which closely related sequences were merged to remove PCR and sequencing errors. Alignment of CDR3 sequences to IMGT reference sequences was used to assign V, D and J gene segments. For a sequence to be retained, at least a six-nucleotide match to both a V gene segment and a J gene segment was required. Rearrangements were called productive when the CDR3 lacked stop codons and stayed in frame with V and J; all others were non-productive. Following IMGT convention, CDR3 was defined as the stretch from the second conserved V-encoded cysteine up to the conserved J-encoded phenylalanine. Sequences without an unambiguous match to a single V gene segment were excluded from the earlier analysis of several hundred of the donors. An earlier analysis of 587 of the donors classified V segments as functional when productive rearrangements were above 56.7% and as segregating when the standard deviation between donors was above 5%. A statistical classification framework was built for diagnosing cytomegalovirus status from the catalog of TCR beta chain sequences. V and J gene assignment, in a later analysis, came from comparing TCR nucleotide sequences with IMGT/GENE-DB human TR gene sequences. Using the TCRdist pipeline, a later analysis assigned CDR3 sequences along with most-parsimonious VDJ recombination scenarios. In a later analysis, every TCR beta chain was defined by the combination of its CDR3 amino acid sequence and its V-gene family, and reads without a unique V-gene family were dropped. To address suspected cross-contamination and a sequencing artifact, a later analysis removed 550 to 750 highly shared, low-generation-probability nucleotide sequences. A later analysis calculated a clonal expansion index for each public chain from normalized within-repertoire ranks of inferred template counts. A later analysis computed generation probabilities with a VDJ recombination model fitted to out-of-frame rearrangements, and checked the results against IGoR. Hypergeometric tests were used in a later analysis to score TCR-TCR, TCR-HLA and TCR-CMV co-occurrence, with a repertoire-size bias correction applied to the TCR pairs. To estimate false discovery rates, a later analysis permuted the HLA or CMV assignments 20 times. A later analysis grouped co-occurring TCRs with DBSCAN, adding TCRdist sequence similarity when clustering within HLA-allele-positive subsets. For co-occurrence clustering, repertoires with fewer than 30,000 or more than 120,000 public chains were excluded, along with five repertoires with anomalous nucleotide sharing. In TCRdb, the immuneACCESS table is reduced to in-frame sequences with V and J assigned. These tables do not hold every clone; where another copy was compared, an unresolved V gene accounts for under half, and the others remain unexplained. Clone size and V and J calls were adopted from that table, with D and trimming inferred from the DNA. In this sample the table shows approximately 170,000 clones, around 85% of which occur a single time. Under 3% of the sample is held by the ten biggest clonotypes.

This clone was counted a few times. What this receptor recognizes is not known. Base quality data are lacking; no much larger clone is found one base away. Sequencing was performed on PBMCs. The sequence was obtained from a male donor in good health and CMV-seronegative. The chain joins TRBV12-5 to TRBJ2-2; a confident D gene designation cannot be given. The CDR3 has the sequence CASGPPRAGELFF. The sequenced DNA is TGTGCTAGTGGGCCCCCTCGGGCCGGGGAGCTGTTTTTT.